The clone carrying this TCR beta chain turned up a few times. The antigen remains unidentified. Researchers isolated at least 7 million PBMCs per sample. For the second PCR, which ran for about 6 to 12 cycles, a sample-barcoded 5' primer and a J-beta primer mix were used. In TCRdb, the 5' RACE reads were re-called with MiXCR into one record per CDR3 protein. The sample lists approximately 690,000 distinct CDR3 sequences; roughly 58% were seen once. The record originates from a study of blood T cells in healthy people across ages. Study-level results: No conclusive comparison of naive versus antigen-experienced cells was possible with unsorted PBMCs.

In germline, CDR1 is ENHRY, CDR2 SYGVKD. V gave up 3 bases and J gave up 4 bases; unmatched junction bases: 8. This CDR3 is built from 16 residues. Sequencing input: blood. The receptor was isolated from a man aged 60 to 69 in good health. V is TRBV10-3 and J is TRBJ1-2; 10 positions agree with TRBD1. CDR3 in DNA: TGTGCCATCAGTGAACCCGGGACAGGGGACTTCTATGGCTACACCTTC. This codes for CAISEPGTGDFYGYTF.